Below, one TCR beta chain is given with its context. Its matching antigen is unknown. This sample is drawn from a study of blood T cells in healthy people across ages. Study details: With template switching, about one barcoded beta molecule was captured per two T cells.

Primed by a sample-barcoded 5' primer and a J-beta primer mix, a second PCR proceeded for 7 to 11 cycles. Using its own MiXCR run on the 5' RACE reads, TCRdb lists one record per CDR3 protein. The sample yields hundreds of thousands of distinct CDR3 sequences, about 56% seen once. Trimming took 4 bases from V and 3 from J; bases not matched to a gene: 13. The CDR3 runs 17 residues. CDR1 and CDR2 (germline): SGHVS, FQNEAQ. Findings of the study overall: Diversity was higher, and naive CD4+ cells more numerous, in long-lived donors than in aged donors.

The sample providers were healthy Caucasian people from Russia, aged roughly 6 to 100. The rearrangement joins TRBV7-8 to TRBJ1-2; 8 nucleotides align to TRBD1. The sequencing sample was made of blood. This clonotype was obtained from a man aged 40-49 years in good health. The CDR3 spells CASSSRDRPFGDYGYTF. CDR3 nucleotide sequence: TGTGCCAGCAGCTCTCGGGACAGGCCTTTCGGGGACTATGGCTACACCTTC.